This T cell receptor beta chain came from a study of cytomegalovirus exposure and HLA in healthy donors. The germline CDR1 and CDR2 sequences are LGHNA and YNFKEQ. CDR3 length: 15 residues. Primers: 60 Vbeta forward and 13 Jbeta reverse. Method: immunoSEQ multiplex PCR; TCRdb's copy keeps in-frame clones and lacks some. The sample comprises some 160,000 clones, 65% to 85% of which are singletons, and approximately 6.5% rests with the top ten. The genes are TRBV4-2 and TRBJ2-5; D unresolved. The DNA end is more similar to TRBJ2-7, so the J call may be wrong. The sample consisted of PBMCs. This sequence originates from a male donor in good health and CMV-seropositive. This chain's CDR3 is CASSQVGAPAHEQYF. DNA for the CDR3: TGTGCCAGCAGCCAAGTTGGAGCCCCAGCTCACGAGCAGTACTTC.